Listed below are T cell receptor beta chains from one sample, sequenced in a study of shared clonotypes between healthy human individuals. Generated by immunoSEQ multiplex PCR, the TCRdb table keeps only in-frame clones and is missing some. The data hold about 690,000 clones, with roughly 91% observed a single time. Sequencing used memory CD8+ T cells from PBMCs. These receptors originate from a man aged 18 to 29 in good health. Some clones in this sample may be carry-over from other donors' samples. The CDR3 runs from the conserved cysteine through the conserved F or W. D genes are given only for firm matches. Expanded clones get a size class; other rows say once, few or many, or leave the size out.

clone size	J gene	V gene	D gene	CDR3 length	CDR3 protein	CDR3 DNA
once	TRBJ2-4	TRBV6-1	TRBD2	19	CASSGGGTSGRPVGNIQYF	TGTGCCAGCAGTGGTGGGGGGACTAGCGGTCGTCCGGTGGGAAACATTCAGTACTTC
NA	TRBJ2-7	TRBV19	NA	14	CASSMGRWSYEQYF	TGTGCCAGTAGTATGGGGCGGTGGTCCTACGAGCAGTACTTC
NA	TRBJ2-7	TRBV11-1	NA	12	CASSLNPTEQYF	TGTGCCAGCAGCTTAAATCCTACTGAGCAGTACTTC
NA	TRBJ1-2	TRBV11-2	NA	13	CASSLGALGGYTF	TGTGCCAGCAGCTTAGGGGCATTGGGGGGCTACACCTTC
NA	TRBJ2-1	TRBV7-9	NA	15	CASSSDRFQANEQFF	TGTGCCAGCAGTAGCGACAGGTTTCAAGCGAATGAGCAGTTCTTC
NA	TRBJ1-6	TRBV28	NA	16	CASSPTSGGANSPLHF	TGTGCCAGCAGTCCCACCAGTGGGGGGGCGAATTCACCCCTCCACTTT
NA	TRBJ2-7	TRBV7-9	TRBD1	14	CASSARDRDYEQYF	TGTGCCAGCAGCGCCCGGGACAGGGATTACGAGCAGTACTTC
NA	TRBJ2-7	TRBV10-2	NA	13	CASSEDLSYEQYF	TGCGCCAGCAGTGAGGACCTCAGCTACGAGCAGTACTTC
NA	TRBJ1-1	TRBV6-5	NA	14	CASSLSRGRTEAFF	TGTGCCAGCAGTCTTTCCAGGGGTAGGACTGAAGCTTTCTTT
NA	TRBJ2-1	TRBV7-9	TRBD2	16	CASSPKLAGSDNEQFF	TGTGCCAGCAGCCCAAAACTAGCGGGATCAGACAATGAGCAGTTCTTC
NA	TRBJ2-7	TRBV13	NA	12	CASSGSSYEQYF	TGTGCCAGCAGCGGAAGCTCCTACGAGCAGTACTTC
NA	TRBJ2-7	TRBV29-1	NA	11	CSVADSYEQYF	TGCAGCGTTGCCGATAGTTACGAGCAGTACTTC
few	TRBJ2-5	TRBV6-5	TRBD1	14	CASRDSGGEETQYF	TGTGCCAGCAGAGATTCAGGGGGAGAGGAGACCCAGTACTTC
NA	TRBJ2-5	TRBV10-3	NA	16	CAIGGQWSSGKETQYF	TGTGCCATCGGGGGCCAGTGGTCTAGCGGTAAAGAGACCCAGTACTTC
NA	TRBJ1-1	TRBV4-3	NA	15	CASSQDTGPNTEAFF	TGCGCCAGCAGCCAAGACACAGGGCCTAACACTGAAGCTTTCTTT
NA	TRBJ2-2	TRBV6-5	NA	15	CASSYMGRGTGELFF	TGTGCCAGCAGTTACATGGGGCGAGGTACCGGGGAGCTGTTTTTT
NA	TRBJ2-7	TRBV29-1	NA	13	CSALQGLSYEQYF	TGCAGCGCCTTACAGGGTCTTAGTTACGAGCAGTACTTC
NA	TRBJ2-3	TRBV14	NA	15	CASSRTRVSADTQYF	TGTGCCAGCAGCCGGACCAGGGTATCCGCAGATACGCAGTATTTT
NA	TRBJ2-7	TRBV28	NA	14	CASSLGQGPYEQYF	TGTGCCAGCAGTTTGGGGCAGGGGCCCTACGAGCAGTACTTC
NA	TRBJ2-5	TRBV12-5	NA	16	CASGLQGLGGSGTQYF	TGTGCTAGTGGTTTGCAGGGTCTAGGGGGGTCAGGGACCCAGTACTTC
NA	TRBJ2-6	TRBV2	NA	15	CASSGGRHGANVLTF	TGTGCCAGCAGCGGAGGACGCCACGGGGCCAACGTCCTGACTTTC
NA	TRBJ2-3	TRBV9	TRBD2	13	CASAGRATDTQYF	TGTGCCAGCGCGGGGAGGGCCACAGATACGCAGTATTTT
NA	TRBJ1-3	TRBV2	TRBD1	15	CASRRGTGVGNTIYF	TGTGCCAGCAGAAGGGGGACAGGGGTAGGAAACACCATATATTTT
NA	TRBJ1-1	TRBV15	NA	13	CATSRDLRAEAFF	TGTGCCACCAGCAGGGACCTTCGGGCTGAAGCTTTCTTT
NA	TRBJ2-3	TRBV7-9	NA	16	CASSPPGRTSTDTQYF	TGTGCCAGCAGCCCCCCGGGGAGAACTAGCACAGATACGCAGTATTTT
NA	TRBJ1-1	TRBV30	TRBD1	12	CAWGPGGTEAFF	TGTGCCTGGGGGCCAGGGGGGACTGAAGCTTTCTTT
NA	TRBJ2-3	TRBV9	TRBD1	19	CASSVPTGTGLRGIDTQYF	TGTGCCAGCAGCGTACCCACCGGGACAGGGCTAAGGGGGATTGATACGCAGTATTTT
NA	TRBJ2-4	TRBV5-1	TRBD1	16	CASSFTGGSFIDIQYF	TGCGCCAGCAGCTTTACAGGGGGTAGTTTTATTGACATTCAGTACTTC
NA	TRBJ2-7	TRBV7-9	NA	13	CASSQGLPYEQYF	TGTGCCAGCAGCCAGGGACTTCCCTACGAGCAGTACTTC
NA	TRBJ2-7	TRBV6-6	NA	14	CASSRVRLSYEQYF	TGTGCCAGCAGCCGCGTCCGGCTTTCCTACGAGCAGTACTTC
NA	TRBJ2-7	TRBV28	TRBD2	15	CASSRTSGGAYEQYF	TGTGCCAGCAGTCGTACTAGCGGGGGGGCCTACGAGCAGTACTTC
NA	TRBJ1-2	TRBV29-1	NA	14	CSVEDPQGHYGYTF	TGCAGCGTTGAAGATCCACAGGGTCACTATGGCTACACCTTC
NA	TRBJ2-5	TRBV2	NA	14	CASSEALVGETQYF	TGTGCCAGCAGTGAAGCGCTTGTGGGCGAGACCCAGTACTTC
NA	TRBJ2-1	TRBV7-9	TRBD2	15	CASSLAGGPVGEQFF	TGTGCCAGCAGCTTGGCGGGAGGGCCTGTGGGCGAGCAGTTCTTC
NA	TRBJ1-3	TRBV5-1	NA	14	CASSLVGDGNTIYF	TGCGCCAGCAGCTTGGTTGGAGACGGAAACACCATATATTTT
NA	TRBJ2-5	TRBV29-1	NA	14	CSVTGRGGQETQYF	TGCAGCGTCACGGGGAGGGGGGGCCAGGAGACCCAGTACTTC
NA	TRBJ2-7	TRBV2	NA	14	CASSVRPGSYEQYF	TGTGCCAGCAGTGTTAGACCGGGCTCCTACGAGCAGTACTTC
NA	TRBJ2-1	TRBV27	NA	16	CASSLSLGGAYNEQFF	TGTGCCAGCAGTTTATCACTAGGGGGGGCCTACAATGAGCAGTTCTTC
NA	TRBJ1-2	TRBV28	NA	16	CASSLLASWQGYGYTF	TGTGCCAGCAGTTTGTTGGCTTCGTGGCAGGGTTATGGCTACACCTTC
once	TRBJ2-7	TRBV27	TRBD2	16	CASSFASGRGPYEQYF	TGTGCCAGCAGTTTTGCTAGCGGGAGGGGTCCCTACGAGCAGTACTTC
once	TRBJ2-5	TRBV28	NA	21	CASSLHIWDNMDIRPGETQYF	TGTGCCAGCAGTCTCCACATTTGGGATAATATGGACATAAGGCCAGGGGAGACCCAGTACTTC
NA	TRBJ1-1	TRBV7-9	NA	12	CASRGMNTEAFF	TGTGCCAGCAGGGGTATGAACACTGAAGCTTTCTTT
NA	TRBJ2-5	TRBV25-1	TRBD2	17	CASSDRASGGFQETQYF	TGTGCCAGCAGTGATCGGGCTAGCGGAGGATTCCAAGAGACCCAGTACTTC
NA	TRBJ2-2	TRBV4-1	NA	16	CASSQVPGAGTGELFF	TGCGCCAGCAGCCAAGTTCCAGGGGCGGGCACCGGGGAGCTGTTTTTT
NA	TRBJ2-7	TRBV5-6	TRBD2	16	CASSLARVREGYEQYF	TGTGCCAGCAGCTTGGCTCGTGTGCGGGAGGGGTACGAGCAGTACTTC
NA	TRBJ2-1	TRBV11-2	NA	15	CASSRSGPTYNEQFF	TGTGCCAGCAGCCGTAGCGGACCTACTTACAATGAGCAGTTCTTC
NA	TRBJ2-3	TRBV27	NA	15	CASSLLPGYVDTQYF	TGTGCCAGCAGTTTATTACCCGGTTATGTGGATACGCAGTATTTT
NA	TRBJ2-1	TRBV6-5	TRBD1	14	CASRQGAYYNEQFF	TGTGCCAGCAGGCAGGGGGCATACTACAATGAGCAGTTCTTC
once	TRBJ2-1	TRBV7-7	TRBD2	15	CASSPGLAVYNEQFF	TGTGCCAGCAGCCCAGGACTAGCGGTCTACAATGAGCAGTTCTTC
NA	TRBJ2-7	TRBV11-2	TRBD1	15	CASSAGTGGSYEQYF	TGTGCCAGCAGCGCGGGTACAGGGGGATCCTACGAGCAGTACTTC
once	TRBJ2-2	TRBV9	NA	15	CASRDGRSNTGELFF	TGTGCCAGCAGAGACGGACGGTCGAACACCGGGGAGCTGTTTTTT
NA	TRBJ1-2	TRBV5-4	NA	14	CASRNRDTIYGYTF	TGTGCCAGCAGAAACAGGGATACTATCTATGGCTACACCTTC
NA	TRBJ1-1	TRBV21-1	NA	16	CASENPYQPGQLEAFF	TGTGCCAGCGAAAATCCCTATCAACCGGGACAGCTTGAAGCTTTCTTT
NA	TRBJ2-7	TRBV5-1	NA	15	CASSLDTARPYEQYF	TGCGCCAGCAGCTTGGATACAGCGAGGCCCTACGAGCAGTACTTC
NA	TRBJ1-2	TRBV10-1	TRBD1	15	CASSGDRDGADGYTF	TGCGCCAGCAGTGGAGACAGGGACGGGGCGGATGGCTACACCTTC